The clone carrying this TCR beta chain was detected only a few times. This specimen belongs to a study of cytomegalovirus exposure and HLA in healthy donors. In germline, CDR1 is LGHNA, CDR2 YSLEER. With 0 bases clipped from V and 0 bases from J, the junction kept 9 bases outside the gene matches. CDR3 length: 18 amino acids. Both 60 Vbeta primers and 13 Jbeta primers went into the PCR. TCRdb keeps only in-frame clones here, not all; method: immunoSEQ multiplex PCR. The sample has 150,000 to 200,000 clones; roughly four fifths are singletons. V is TRBV4-3 and J is TRBJ2-3; 7 positions match TRBD2. Source material: PBMCs. The receptor's source is a woman aged 18-29 years in good health and CMV-seronegative. The CDR3: CASSQDRRSGTSTDTQYF. In DNA, the CDR3 is TGCGCCAGCAGCCAAGATCGTCGGAGCGGGACGAGCACAGATACGCAGTATTTT.